A selection of T cell receptor beta chains follows, all from one sample in a study of blood T cell repertoires in COVID-19. The assay was immunoSEQ multiplex PCR, and TCRdb's table has in-frame clones only and misses some. Counted here are about 55,000 clones, 85% to 90% occurring once; the ten biggest clones make up approximately 14%. Material for sequencing was peripheral blood. These receptors all stem from a man between 70 and 80 years old with acute or convalescent COVID-19. CDR3s include the opening cysteine and the closing phenylalanine or tryptophan. D genes are given only for firm matches. Size is omitted from some rows. Given values are once, few, many or a class for expanded clones.

v_gene: TRBV6-2/TRBV6-3; j_gene: TRBJ1-1; abundance: NA; d_gene: TRBD1; CDR3nt: TGTGCCAGCAGTTCAGGGACAGGGGGCCTGAACACTGAAGCTTTCTTT; CDR3aa: CASSSGTGGLNTEAFF
v_gene: TRBV7-9; j_gene: TRBJ2-2; abundance: few; d_gene: NA; CDR3nt: TGTGCCAGCAGCCAGTCCGCGGGGACCGGGGAGCTGTTTTTT; CDR3aa: CASSQSAGTGELFF
v_gene: TRBV7-7; j_gene: TRBJ2-1; abundance: NA; d_gene: TRBD2; CDR3nt: TGTGCTAGCAGCCAGGGACTAGCGGGGGGAGTCAATGAGCAGTTCTTC; CDR3aa: CASSQGLAGGVNEQFF
v_gene: TRBV5-1; j_gene: TRBJ1-2; abundance: NA; d_gene: NA; CDR3nt: TGCGCCAGCAGCTTGGCGGAGGGGCCTAACTATGGCTACACCTTC; CDR3aa: CASSLAEGPNYGYTF
v_gene: TRBV24-1; j_gene: TRBJ2-3; abundance: NA; d_gene: NA; CDR3nt: TGTGCCACCAGTGATTTGAACACCGCCCCCACAGATACGCAGTATTTT; CDR3aa: CATSDLNTAPTDTQYF
v_gene: TRBV28; j_gene: TRBJ1-2; abundance: NA; d_gene: NA; CDR3nt: TGTGCCAGCAGTTGGATAGTTTGGAGGGCTAACTATGGCTACACCTTC; CDR3aa: CASSWIVWRANYGYTF
v_gene: TRBV4-2; j_gene: TRBJ2-5; abundance: NA; d_gene: TRBD1; CDR3nt: TGTGCCAGCAGCCAAGAAAGTCAGGGGGCAGGAGAGACCCAGTACTTC; CDR3aa: CASSQESQGAGETQYF
v_gene: TRBV5-1; j_gene: TRBJ1-2; abundance: NA; d_gene: NA; CDR3nt: TGCGCCAGCAGCTTGGAAGCCGTCTTAGGCTACACCTTC; CDR3aa: CASSLEAVLGYTF
v_gene: TRBV28; j_gene: TRBJ2-3; abundance: NA; d_gene: NA; CDR3nt: TGTGCCAGCAGTTTAGGGGGGACGCGCACAGATACGCAGTATTTT; CDR3aa: CASSLGGTRTDTQYF
v_gene: TRBV12-3/TRBV12-4; j_gene: TRBJ1-1; abundance: once; d_gene: NA; CDR3nt: TGTGCCAGCAGTTTCAGCACTGAAGCTTTCTTT; CDR3aa: CASSFSTEAFF
v_gene: TRBV6-1; j_gene: TRBJ1-2; abundance: NA; d_gene: TRBD1; CDR3nt: TGTGCCAGCAGTGAAGCGATGGGGACAGGGGGCTATGGCTACACCTTC; CDR3aa: CASSEAMGTGGYGYTF
v_gene: TRBV7-2; j_gene: TRBJ1-3; abundance: NA; d_gene: NA; CDR3nt: TGTGCCAGCACTCTGGGGGGGAGTGGAAACACCATATATTTT; CDR3aa: CASTLGGSGNTIYF
v_gene: TRBV2; j_gene: TRBJ1-4; abundance: NA; d_gene: NA; CDR3nt: TGTGCCAGCAGTGAAACGGACAGCCATGAAAAACTGTTTTTT; CDR3aa: CASSETDSHEKLFF
v_gene: TRBV12-3/TRBV12-4; j_gene: TRBJ1-2; abundance: few; d_gene: TRBD1; CDR3nt: TGTGCCAGCAACCGCCAGGGGGCAGATGGCTACACCTTC; CDR3aa: CASNRQGADGYTF
v_gene: TRBV4-3; j_gene: TRBJ2-5; abundance: once; d_gene: TRBD2; CDR3nt: TGCGCCAGCAGCCAAGGCGCCAGGCCTAGCGGGGGGCCACTAAGAGAGACCCAGTACTTC; CDR3aa: CASSQGARPSGGPLRETQYF
v_gene: TRBV12-3/TRBV12-4; j_gene: TRBJ2-3; abundance: once; d_gene: NA; CDR3nt: TGTGCCAGCAGCTGGACTATAGATACGCAGTATTTT; CDR3aa: CASSWTIDTQYF
v_gene: TRBV9; j_gene: TRBJ2-7; abundance: NA; d_gene: NA; CDR3nt: TGTGCCAGCAGCTCCCAGGCCCGAAACTACGAGCAGTACTTC; CDR3aa: CASSSQARNYEQYF
v_gene: TRBV15; j_gene: TRBJ1-4; abundance: NA; d_gene: NA; CDR3nt: TGTGCCACCAGCAGTGCAACTGGGGGCGAAAAACTGTTTTTT; CDR3aa: CATSSATGGEKLFF
v_gene: TRBV18; j_gene: TRBJ1-6; abundance: NA; d_gene: NA; CDR3nt: TGTGCCAGCTCCACCAAGGGGAGGGATTCACCCCTCCACTTT; CDR3aa: CASSTKGRDSPLHF
v_gene: TRBV28; j_gene: TRBJ1-2; abundance: NA; d_gene: NA; CDR3nt: TGTGCCAGCAGTCTCGCGGAAGCGGTCTATGGCTACACCTTC; CDR3aa: CASSLAEAVYGYTF
v_gene: TRBV7-2; j_gene: TRBJ1-4; abundance: NA; d_gene: NA; CDR3nt: TGTGCCAGCAGCTTTGTAGGGGAGGAAAGGGAAAAACTGTTTTTT; CDR3aa: CASSFVGEEREKLFF
v_gene: TRBV7-9; j_gene: TRBJ2-6; abundance: NA; d_gene: NA; CDR3nt: TGTGCCAGCAGTCTCCAGGCATCTGGGGCCAACGTCCTGACTTTC; CDR3aa: CASSLQASGANVLTF
v_gene: TRBV29-1; j_gene: TRBJ1-2; abundance: NA; d_gene: NA; CDR3nt: TGCAGCGTTGTCGGAGGGGTCTATGGCTACACCTTC; CDR3aa: CSVVGGVYGYTF
v_gene: TRBV12-3/TRBV12-4; j_gene: TRBJ1-3; abundance: NA; d_gene: NA; CDR3nt: TGTGCCAGTGAGGCCATCTCTGGAAACACCATATATTTT; CDR3aa: CASEAISGNTIYF
v_gene: TRBV19; j_gene: TRBJ2-5; abundance: NA; d_gene: NA; CDR3nt: TGTGCCAGTAGTAAGACAGAGCAAGAGACCCAGTACTTC; CDR3aa: CASSKTEQETQYF
v_gene: TRBV29-1; j_gene: TRBJ2-5; abundance: NA; d_gene: TRBD1; CDR3nt: TGCAGCTCCGGGACAGGGGGGAAGACCCAGTACTTC; CDR3aa: CSSGTGGKTQYF
v_gene: TRBV7-9; j_gene: TRBJ2-1; abundance: once; d_gene: TRBD2; CDR3nt: TGTGCCAGCACCTGGCGGGAGTCCTACAATGAGCAGTTCTTC; CDR3aa: CASTWRESYNEQFF
v_gene: TRBV2; j_gene: TRBJ2-5; abundance: NA; d_gene: NA; CDR3nt: TGTGCCAGCAGTGGACTCAGGGGCTCGGAGACCCAGTACTTC; CDR3aa: CASSGLRGSETQYF
v_gene: TRBV7-2; j_gene: TRBJ2-2; abundance: NA; d_gene: NA; CDR3nt: TGTGCCAGCAGTCGCGCCGGGGGCGGGGAGCTGTTTTTT; CDR3aa: CASSRAGGGELFF
v_gene: TRBV10-3; j_gene: TRBJ2-1; abundance: NA; d_gene: TRBD1; CDR3nt: TGTGCCATCAGTGAGTCGGTTTTTAGGGGGCTTTCTTACAATGAGCAGTTCTTC; CDR3aa: CAISESVFRGLSYNEQFF
v_gene: TRBV21-1; j_gene: TRBJ2-1; abundance: few; d_gene: NA; CDR3nt: TGTGCCAGCACCGTTTTAGAGAGGGGACTAGCGAACTCCTACAATGAGCAGTTCTTC; CDR3aa: CASTVLERGLANSYNEQFF
v_gene: TRBV18; j_gene: TRBJ1-1; abundance: NA; d_gene: NA; CDR3nt: TGTGCCAGCTCACCACTCACAAGGAACACTGAAGCTTTCTTT; CDR3aa: CASSPLTRNTEAFF
v_gene: TRBV7-9; j_gene: TRBJ2-4; abundance: NA; d_gene: NA; CDR3nt: TGTGCCAGCAGCACTCCAACTCTTCTAGCCAAAAACATTCAGTACTTC; CDR3aa: CASSTPTLLAKNIQYF
v_gene: TRBV5-1; j_gene: TRBJ2-5; abundance: NA; d_gene: NA; CDR3nt: TGCGCCAGCAGCTTCGGTGGTCCGGAGACCCAGTACTTC; CDR3aa: CASSFGGPETQYF
v_gene: TRBV19; j_gene: TRBJ1-2; abundance: NA; d_gene: NA; CDR3nt: TGTGCCAGTAGTATTAGGGGGTTAAACTATGGCTACACCTTC; CDR3aa: CASSIRGLNYGYTF
v_gene: TRBV11-2; j_gene: TRBJ2-1; abundance: NA; d_gene: TRBD2; CDR3nt: TGTGCCAGCAGCTCCGGACTAGCGGGGGGGCCACTCTCCTACAATGAGCAGTTCTTC; CDR3aa: CASSSGLAGGPLSYNEQFF
v_gene: TRBV4-3; j_gene: TRBJ1-3; abundance: once; d_gene: NA; CDR3nt: TGCGCCAGCAGCCGTTCACAGGGCTACACCATATATTTT; CDR3aa: CASSRSQGYTIYF
v_gene: TRBV28; j_gene: TRBJ1-5; abundance: NA; d_gene: NA; CDR3nt: TGTGCCAGCAGTTTGTTGGCCGGCAATCAGCCCCAGCATTTT; CDR3aa: CASSLLAGNQPQHF
v_gene: TRBV28; j_gene: TRBJ1-2; abundance: NA; d_gene: TRBD1; CDR3nt: TGTGCCAGCAGTCCGGGACAGGGTCCACGGGGCTACACCTTC; CDR3aa: CASSPGQGPRGYTF
v_gene: TRBV6-6; j_gene: TRBJ1-5; abundance: once; d_gene: TRBD1; CDR3nt: TGTGCCAGCAGTCCCCCGGGACAGGGATTTGATCAGCCCCAGCATTTT; CDR3aa: CASSPPGQGFDQPQHF
v_gene: TRBV28; j_gene: TRBJ2-1; abundance: NA; d_gene: TRBD2; CDR3nt: TGTGCCAGCAGTTTCGGCGGGAGATTAAGCAATGAGCAGTTCTTC; CDR3aa: CASSFGGRLSNEQFF